This T cell receptor beta chain was sequenced for a study of cytomegalovirus exposure and HLA in healthy donors. This table comes from immunoSEQ multiplex PCR, and its TCRdb copy is limited to in-frame clones, with some not included. The table shows about 120,000 clones, with approximately 88% occurring only once. Study-wide results and limits: The study labeled around 160 TCR beta chains cytomegalovirus-associated. Diagnosis of cytomegalovirus status made by the classifier reportedly showed high specificity and sensitivity.

Concerning this clone itself: Its antigen is not identified.

The donors formed part of the roughly 120-subject validation cohort, distinct from the roughly 660-subject first cohort. The CDR3 loop spans 14 amino acids. The V gene lost 3 bases and the J gene lost 7 bases, with 13 bases spanning the gap. Germline CDR1 is MDHEN and CDR2 is SYDVKM. The TCR sequence derives from a woman aged 18 to 35 in good health and CMV-seropositive. The chain is built from TRBV28 and TRBJ1-5; D gene unclear. The material sequenced was PBMCs. CDR3 residues: CASSFRGELQPQHF. In DNA, the CDR3 is TGTGCCAGCAGTTTTCGCGGGGAATTGCAGCCCCAGCATTTT.